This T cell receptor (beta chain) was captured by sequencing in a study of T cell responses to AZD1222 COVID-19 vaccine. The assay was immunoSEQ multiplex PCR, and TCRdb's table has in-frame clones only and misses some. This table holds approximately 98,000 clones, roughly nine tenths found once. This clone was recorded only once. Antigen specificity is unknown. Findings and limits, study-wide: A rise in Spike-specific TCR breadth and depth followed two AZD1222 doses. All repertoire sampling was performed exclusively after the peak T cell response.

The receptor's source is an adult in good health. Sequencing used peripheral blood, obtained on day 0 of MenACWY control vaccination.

Here the CDR3 reads CAWKFGNTEAFF. CDR3 sequence (DNA): TGTGCCTGGAAGTTCGGGAACACTGAAGCTTTCTTT. This chain joins TRBV30 and TRBJ1-1; D call uncertain. The V and J ends lost 4 bases and 1 base respectively, with 7 bases between them. The germline V gene encodes CDR1 GTSNPN and CDR2 SVGIG (reference sequence). The CDR3 sequence is 12 residues long. Full variable domain (rest looked up from reference TRBV30 and TRBJ1-1): SQTIHQWPATLVQPVGSPLSLECTVEGTSNPNLYWYRQAAGRGLQLLFYSVGIGQISSEVPQNLSASRPQDRQFILSSKKLLLSDSGFYLCAWKFGNTEAFFGQGTRLTVV.